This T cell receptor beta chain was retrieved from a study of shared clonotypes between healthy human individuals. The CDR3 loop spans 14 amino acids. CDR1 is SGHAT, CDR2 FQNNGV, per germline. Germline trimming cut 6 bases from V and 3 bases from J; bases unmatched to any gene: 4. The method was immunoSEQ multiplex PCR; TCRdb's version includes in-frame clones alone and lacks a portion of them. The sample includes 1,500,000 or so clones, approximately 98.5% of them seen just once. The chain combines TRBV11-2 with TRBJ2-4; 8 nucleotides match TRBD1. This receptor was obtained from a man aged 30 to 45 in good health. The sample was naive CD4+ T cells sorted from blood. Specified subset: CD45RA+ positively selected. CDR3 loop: CASRNTGGKNIQYF. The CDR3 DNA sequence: TGTGCCAGCAGAAATACAGGGGGCAAAAACATTCAGTACTTC.